This passage covers 24 T cell receptor beta chains from one sample sequenced in a study of blood T cell repertoires in COVID-19. Method: immunoSEQ multiplex PCR; TCRdb's copy keeps in-frame clones and lacks some. Of about 21,000 clones listed, 79% are singletons. Sequencing used peripheral blood. These receptors were collected from a man aged 80 or over with acute or convalescent COVID-19.

This clone was detected once. CDR3 protein: CASSEQRSFSGNTIYF. In DNA, the CDR3 is TGTGCCAGCAGTGAACAGCGCTCCTTCTCTGGAAACACCATATATTTT. The V and J genes are TRBV25-1 and TRBJ1-3, with no clear D. The CDR3 has 16 residues. V was clipped by 2 bases and J by 0 bases, with 11 bases between them. Germline lookup yields CDR1 MGHDK and CDR2 SYGVNS.

The chain couples TRBV19 to TRBJ1-4; the D is unclear. Germline loops: CDR1 LNHDA, CDR2 SQIVND (reference sequence). The CDR3 has 11 amino acids. V lost 8 bases to trimming and J lost 8 bases, with 9 bases between them. The CDR3 spells CASQVREKLFF. DNA for the CDR3: TGTGCCAGTCAAGTCCGGGAAAAACTGTTTTTT.

This chain joins TRBV6-5 and TRBJ2-1, with 7 bases that match TRBD2. Germline V lookup: CDR1 MNHEY, CDR2 SVGAGI. V lost 9 bases and J lost 0; bases outside the gene matches: 8. The CDR3 is made up of 15 amino acids. Here the CDR3 DNA reads TGTGCCAGTAAAGGCGGCGGGAGCTCCTACAATGAGCAGTTCTTC. It encodes CASKGGGSSYNEQFF.

This rearrangement joins TRBV5-1 to TRBJ1-3; TRBD1 is a possible D gene (5 bases). This CDR3 has 16 amino acids. Deletions cut 0 bases from V and 0 bases from J, with 10 bases between. Germline V gene sequence: CDR1 SGHRS, CDR2 YFSETQ. The DNA for the CDR3 is TGCGCCAGCAGCTTGGCTGACAGACTCTCTGGAAACACCATATATTTT. Translation: CASSLADRLSGNTIYF.

V and J are TRBV7-9 and TRBJ1-3, with 7 nucleotides matching TRBD1. Trimming took 3 bases from V and 0 from J; bases not matched to a gene: 5. Germline lookup yields CDR1 SEHNR and CDR2 FQNEAQ (reference sequence). This CDR3 is 16 amino acids long. The CDR3 DNA follows: TGTGCCAGCAGCTTGGGACAGCCGAGCTCTGGAAACACCATATATTTT. It specifies CASSLGQPSSGNTIYF.

V usage is TRBV15 and J usage is TRBJ1-2; D might be TRBD1 (6 bases). The V end was cut by 0 bases, the J end by 5 bases, with 13 bases between. Germline V lookup: CDR1 LNHNV, CDR2 YYDKDF (reference sequence). The CDR3 has 15 amino acids. As DNA, the CDR3 is TGTGCCACCAGCAGAGAGCATACAGGGCTTTATGGCTACACCTTC. Protein sequence: CATSREHTGLYGYTF.

J is TRBJ2-7 and V is TRBV6-2 or TRBV6-3; 15 positions agree with TRBD2. Germline V gene lookup returns CDR1 MNHEY and CDR2 SVGEGT. The CDR3 spans 17 residues. V gave up 2 bases and J gave up 5 bases; unmatched junction bases: 7. The chain's CDR3 is CASSYAPRTSGRDEQYF. The CDR3 region has the DNA TGTGCCAGCAGTTACGCCCCCCGGACTAGCGGGAGGGACGAGCAGTACTTC.

The rearrangement joins TRBV29-1 to TRBJ1-5, with no clear D. V was trimmed by 7 bases and J by 5 bases, leaving 15 bases between them. The CDR3 spans 13 residues. CDR1 is SQVTM, CDR2 ANQGSEA, per germline. The chain's CDR3 is CSAQRSADQPQHF. CDR3 in DNA: TGCAGCGCACAGAGATCCGCCGATCAGCCCCAGCATTTT.

V and J are TRBV27 and TRBJ2-7; D uncertain. V was clipped by 8 bases and J by 1 base, with 9 bases between them. The CDR3 runs to 12 residues. Germline-derived CDR1 and CDR2 are MNHEY and SMNVEV (reference sequence). The CDR3 DNA reads as TGTGCCAGCTCCCGCACATCCTACGAGCAGTACTTC. Amino acids: CASSRTSYEQYF.

The table lists this clone with a few counts. The chain has TRBV29-1 and TRBJ1-1, with 10 nucleotides matching TRBD1. The CDR3 loop spans 15 amino acids. CDR1 and CDR2 (germline): SQVTM, ANQGSEA. J lost 1 base, V lost 4 bases, and 6 bases had no gene match. The DNA of the CDR3 is TGCAGCGTTGGGGGGGACAGGGGACCGAACACTGAAGCTTTCTTT. Protein: CSVGGDRGPNTEAFF.

The chain combines TRBV7-2 with TRBJ2-1, with D possibly being TRBD2 (5 bases). In germline, CDR1 is SGHTA, CDR2 FQGNSA. This CDR3 contains 16 residues. V lost 5 bases to trimming and J lost 0 bases, with 14 bases between them. The CDR3 sequence: CASSPTDYRSYNEQFF. In nucleotides, the CDR3 is TGTGCCAGCAGCCCTACAGACTACCGCTCCTACAATGAGCAGTTCTTC.

The rearrangement uses TRBV5-1 and TRBJ2-3; possibly TRBD2 for D (5 bases). This CDR3 region has 12 residues. Looked up from germline, CDR1 is SGHRS and CDR2 is YFSETQ. Trimming took off 6 bases at V and 2 bases at J, with 7 bases between the two ends. The CDR3 here is CASNRDTDTQYF. In nucleotides, the CDR3 is TGCGCCAGCAACCGGGACACAGATACGCAGTATTTT.

The genes are TRBV5-1 and TRBJ1-5, with TRBD1 matching 8 bases. This CDR3 spans 16 amino acids. Germline assignment: CDR1 SGHRS and CDR2 YFSETQ. J gave up 2 bases and V 4 bases, and 8 bases lay outside the gene matches. The CDR3 loop reads CASSLTATGGNQPQHF. The CDR3 DNA follows: TGCGCCAGCAGCCTGACGGCGACAGGGGGCAATCAGCCCCAGCATTTT.

This clone has just a few counts. CDR3 sequence: CASSYRGPQHF. CDR3 sequence (DNA): TGTGCCAGCAGTTACCGGGGTCCCCAGCATTTT. The chain recombines TRBV6-2 or TRBV6-3 with TRBJ1-5; D uncertain. The CDR3 extends over 11 amino acids. The ends were cut back, 2 bases at V and 10 bases at J, with 6 bases in the middle. Germline loops: CDR1 MNHEY, CDR2 SVGEGT.

V usage is TRBV5-6 and J usage is TRBJ2-5, with D perhaps matching TRBD1 (6 bases). Between the trimmed V and J ends, which lost 4 bases and 1 base, there was a span of 17 bases. The CDR3 totals 16 residues. Germline lookup yields CDR1 SGHDT and CDR2 YYEEEE. CDR3 region: CASSVRGPNAQETQYF. In DNA form, the CDR3 reads TGTGCCAGCAGCGTCAGGGGTCCGAACGCCCAAGAGACCCAGTACTTC.

The genes are TRBV7-9 and TRBJ1-2; D remains unclear. This CDR3 region has 15 residues. Trimming took off 5 bases at V and 0 bases at J, with 13 bases between the two ends. CDR1 and CDR2 (germline): SEHNR, FQNEAQ (reference sequence). The CDR3 sequence is CASSPTVGANYGYTF. The CDR3 nucleotides read TGTGCCAGCAGCCCGACCGTCGGAGCTAACTATGGCTACACCTTC.

The chain has TRBV18 and TRBJ2-2; D is unresolved. Germline V lookup: CDR1 KGHSH, CDR2 LQKENI. The V end lost 6 bases, the J end lost 5 bases, and 4 bases lay between the germline ends. CDR3 length: 11 residues. CDR3 nucleotide sequence: TGTGCCAGCTCTTCGACCGGGGAGCTGTTTTTT. It translates to CASSSTGELFF.

The chain carries TRBV6-1 and TRBJ1-1; maybe TRBD1 (6 bases). Germline CDR1 reads MNHNS; CDR2 reads SASEGT. V lost 0 bases, J lost 1 base, and 18 bases lay in between. CDR3 length: 18 residues. This CDR3 is CASSEAQRTARWNTEAFF. The CDR3 DNA reads as TGTGCCAGCAGTGAAGCGCAGCGGACAGCTCGGTGGAACACTGAAGCTTTCTTT.

The chain is built from TRBV9 and TRBJ2-1; 13 nucleotides agree with TRBD2. The germline V gene has CDR1 SGDLS and CDR2 YYNGEE. The junction had 7 bases not matched to a gene; V was cut back by 4 bases and J by 6 bases. The CDR3 extends over 16 amino acids. In DNA form, the CDR3 reads TGTGCCAGCAGCCCACCCGGACTAGCGGGAGTCAATGAGCAGTTCTTC. This codes for CASSPPGLAGVNEQFF.

The chain carries TRBV27 and TRBJ2-5; 7 positions agree with TRBD2. With 4 bases clipped from V and 2 bases from J, the junction kept 4 bases outside the gene matches. The germline V gene has CDR1 MNHEY and CDR2 SMNVEV (reference sequence). This CDR3 contains 14 residues. CDR3 residues: CASSSTGLQETQYF. CDR3 bases: TGTGCCAGCAGTTCTACGGGACTACAAGAGACCCAGTACTTC.

The CDR3 DNA reads as TGTGCTAGTGGTGCGCCGGGACAAGGCCAAGAGACCCAGTACTTC. This encodes CASGAPGQGQETQYF. The V gene is TRBV12-5, the J gene TRBJ2-5, with a weak D call TRBD1 (6 bases). V was shortened by 5 bases and J by 1 base, with 14 bases between the two germline ends. The CDR3 covers 15 residues. CDR1 is LGHNT and CDR2 is FRNRAP in the germline V gene.

The J gene is TRBJ2-5, the V gene TRBV14; possible D gene TRBD2, 5 bases. Germline V gene data show CDR1 as SGHDN and CDR2 as FVKESK. The CDR3 consists of 15 residues. Trimming pared 3 bases from V and 4 bases from J, leaving 15 bases between. Written as DNA, the CDR3 is TGTGCCAGCAGCCACAAAGAGGGTAACGTAGAGACCCAGTACTTC. Translation gives CASSHKEGNVETQYF.

This clone showed up just a few times. V gene TRBV7-8 combines with J gene TRBJ1-3; D gene unclear. Germline CDR1 is SGHVS and CDR2 is FQNEAQ. Trimming removed 1 base at V and 4 bases at J, with 17 bases between. CDR3 length: 17 amino acids. The CDR3, as DNA: TGTGCCAGCAGCTTAGTAGGGTGGCCAGCGGGCGGAAACACCATATATTTT. This gives the protein CASSLVGWPAGGNTIYF.

In its sample, this clone was seen a few times. The chain links TRBV14 to TRBJ2-1; 11 bases align to TRBD2. The germline V gene has CDR1 SGHDN and CDR2 FVKESK. The CDR3 loop spans 14 amino acids. The trim removed 1 base at V and 8 bases at J, leaving 1 base unmatched. The CDR3 here is CASSQVLAGDEQFF. CDR3 DNA sequence: TGTGCCAGCAGCCAAGTACTAGCGGGAGATGAGCAGTTCTTC.